One sample yielded the 26 T cell receptor beta chains listed below, sequenced in a study of regulatory T cells in long-lasting Graves disease. Libraries of TCR beta came from iRepertoire HTBI primers plus Arm-PCR of CDR3 regions. Using its own MiXCR run on the multiplex PCR reads, TCRdb lists one record per CDR3 protein. The sample shows a few hundred thousand distinct CDR3 sequences, roughly 21% of them seen only once. Time point noted: persistent/refractory GD, antithyroid drugs over 5 years with positive TRAb. Following extraction of RNA from PBMCs, that RNA was used to make the TCR library. Material: peripheral blood mononuclear cells (PBMCs), obtained when the disease was refractory, from a patient treated with antithyroid drugs. These receptors came from a female donor with Graves disease.

The chain employs TRBV28 and TRBJ1-5; D is possibly TRBD1 (6 bases). V was shortened by 5 bases and J by 6 bases, with 11 bases between the two germline ends. This CDR3 is built from 13 residues. In germline, CDR1 is MDHEN, CDR2 SYDVKM. The CDR3, as DNA: TGTGCCAGCAGTCGGACAGAATTTCAGCCCCAGCATTTT. This codes for CASSRTEFQPQHF. The whole variable domain, remainder taken from reference TRBV28 and TRBJ1-5, is DVKVTQSSRYLVKRTGEKVFLECVQDMDHENMFWYRQDPGLGLRLIYFSYDVKMKEKGDIPEGYSVSREKKERFSLILESASTNQTSMYLCASSRTEFQPQHFGDGTRLSIL.

For this clonotype: This may be a read error: a much more frequent sequence differs by one nucleotide. The V call is TRBV6-9, the J call TRBJ2-7; 11 nucleotides match TRBD2. Looked up from germline, CDR1 is MNHGY and CDR2 is SVAAGI. CDR3 length equals 15 residues. The CDR3 DNA is TGTGCCAGCAGTTACGGGACTAGCGGTACCTACGAGCGGTACTTC. It encodes CASSYGTSGTYERYF.

This clonotype showed up many times. The chain is built from TRBV7-2 and TRBJ1-2; D possibly corresponds to TRBD1 (5 bases). V lost 2 bases, J lost 2 bases, and 9 bases lay in between. CDR1 SGHTA and CDR2 FQGNSA come from the germline V gene. The CDR3 covers 14 residues. The chain's CDR3 is CASSLRGGNYGYTF. The CDR3 DNA reads TGTGCCAGCAGCTTAAGGGGAGGAAACTATGGCTACACCTTC.

The gene calls are TRBV20-1 and TRBJ2-5; TRBD1 agrees at 10 bases. Trimming removed 2 bases from V and 5 bases from J; junction bases left unmatched: 8. Germline-derived CDR1 and CDR2 are DFQATT and SNEGSKA (reference sequence). The length of the CDR3 is 15 residues. CDR3 nucleotides: TGCAGTGCTAGAACAGCGACAGGGGGCGAGGAGACCCAGTACTTC. It yields the protein CSARTATGGEETQYF.

There are many counts of this clonotype. The chain uses TRBV28 and TRBJ1-2; 9 nucleotides agree with TRBD1. In germline, CDR1 is MDHEN, CDR2 SYDVKM. CDR3 length: 14 amino acids. Trimming cost V 6 bases and J 3 bases; bases outside gene matches: 5. CDR3 nucleotide sequence: TGTGCCAGCAGGGGACAGGGCGATGACTATGGCTACACCTTC. Amino acids: CASRGQGDDYGYTF.

This clonotype was seen at least ten times. The V and J genes are TRBV28 and TRBJ1-5; perhaps TRBD1 as D (6 bases). V lost 6 bases and J lost 3, with 12 bases in between. The germline gives CDR1 MDHEN, CDR2 SYDVKM. This CDR3 has 14 amino acids. For the CDR3, the DNA is TGTGCCAGCAGCCCGGACAGACTCAATCAGCCCCAGCATTTT. Translation gives CASSPDRLNQPQHF.

Many counts were recorded for this clonotype. The chain employs TRBV2 and TRBJ1-1, with no clear D. V lost 3 bases to trimming and J lost 7 bases, with 9 bases between them. Germline V gives CDR1 SNHLY, CDR2 FYNNEI. The CDR3 totals 12 residues. For the CDR3, the DNA is TGTGCCAGCAGTGAGGACCGGAGTGAAGCTTTCTTT. Residues: CASSEDRSEAFF.

Details on this clonotype: This may arise from a read error, as a much more abundant clone is one base away. The CDR3 carries no conserved terminal phenylalanine or tryptophan, so it likely arises from a read error. The chain carries TRBV20-1 and TRBJ2-7, with D unresolved. Trimming left V 6 bases short and J 7 bases short, with 16 bases between. Germline-derived CDR1 and CDR2 are DFQATT and SNEGSKA (reference sequence). This CDR3 has 12 residues. The CDR3 spells CSASLPVGEQYL. CDR3 DNA sequence: TGCAGTGCCTCCCTCCCCGTGGGGGAGCAGTACCTC.

This clonotype was counted many times. This chain connects TRBV7-2 to TRBJ1-2, with TRBD1 as a possible D gene (6 bases). The germline V and J ends were trimmed by 2 bases and 3 bases, with 16 bases remaining between them. Germline V gene lookup returns CDR1 SGHTA and CDR2 FQGNSA. CDR3 length: 16 residues. CDR3 in amino acids: CASSLSWAGDDYGYTF. As DNA, the CDR3 is TGTGCCAGCAGCTTAAGCTGGGCAGGGGACGACTATGGCTACACCTTC.

This clonotype was detected ten times or more. The rearrangement joins TRBV7-8 to TRBJ2-7; 11 nucleotides line up with TRBD2. The CDR3 spans 16 residues. The germline V gene has CDR1 SGHVS and CDR2 FQNEAQ. With V trimmed by 5 bases and J by 4 bases, 10 bases remained unmatched. CDR3 nucleotides: TGTGCCAGCAGCATGAGTAGCGGGAGGGCCGAATACGAGCAGTACTTC. Translating gives CASSMSSGRAEYEQYF.

The V call is TRBV4-1, the J call TRBJ1-2, with 7 bases that match TRBD1. V lost 2 bases to trimming and J lost 7 bases; unmatched junction nucleotides: 7. The CDR3 is 14 amino acids. Germline loops: CDR1 MGHRA, CDR2 YSYEKL. In nucleotides, the CDR3 is TGCGCCAGCAGCCAACCTTTCCAGGGGGGTGGCTACACCTTC. As protein: CASSQPFQGGGYTF.

The chain combines TRBV6-1 with TRBJ2-7; no clear D. The CDR3 length is 16 residues. V was clipped by 7 bases and J by 5 bases, with 24 bases between them. Germline-derived CDR1 and CDR2 are MNHNS and SASEGT. For the CDR3, the DNA is TGTGCCAGCAAGAGCCTCGAGGCCGGAACAAGAAACGAGCAGTACTTC. Translated: CASKSLEAGTRNEQYF.

A few counts support this clonotype. This chain joins TRBV6-2 or TRBV6-3 and TRBJ1-3; 10 bases are a match to TRBD1. Germline trimming cut 5 bases from V and 4 bases from J; bases unmatched to any gene: 5. Germline CDR1 reads MNHEY; CDR2 reads SVGEGT. This CDR3 has 15 amino acids. CDR3 region: CASSRDRGPGNTIYF. The CDR3, as DNA: TGTGCCAGCAGTCGGGACAGGGGCCCAGGAAACACCATATATTTT.

Details on this clonotype: A clone one base away is much larger, so this may be a read error. The rearrangement links TRBV2 to TRBJ1-5; D is unresolved. The CDR3 length is 16 residues. Germline assignment: CDR1 SNHLY and CDR2 FYNNEI. CDR3 sequence reads: CANSESETFSNQPQHF. The CDR3 nucleotides are TGTGCCAACAGTGAGTCGGAGACGTTTAGCAATCAGCCCCAGCATTTT.

This clonotype was picked up many times. The chain employs TRBV15 and TRBJ1-1; the D is unclear. Germline assignment: CDR1 LNHNV and CDR2 YYDKDF (reference sequence). There are 13 residues in the CDR3. V lost 3 bases and J lost 1, with 6 bases in between. CDR3 nucleotide sequence: TGTGCCACCAGCAGGACCGAGAACACTGAAGCTTTCTTT. This translates into CATSRTENTEAFF. The variable domain in full, with the rest retrieved from reference TRBV15 and TRBJ1-1, is DAMVIQNPRYQVTQFGKPVTLSCSQTLNHNVMYWYQQKSSQAPKLLFHYYDKDFNNEADTPDNFQSRRPNTSFCFLDIRSPGLGDTAMYLCATSRTENTEAFFGQGTRLTVV.

This clonotype was picked up one time. Its ends do not fully match the called genes, so a read error is possible. The chain joins TRBV5-5 to TRBJ1-2; D is perhaps TRBD1 (6 bases). The germline V gene has CDR1 SGHKS and CDR2 YYEKEE (reference sequence). The CDR3 sequence is 16 residues long. The CDR3 nucleotides read TGCGCCAGCAGCCCGGGGGACACGGCATGGGGTTGGGGCTACACCTTC. Translation gives CASSPGDTAWGWGYTF.

This clonotype was seen many times. This chain uses TRBV5-5 with TRBJ2-5, with TRBD2 matching over 7 bases. Germline lookup yields CDR1 SGHKS and CDR2 YYEKEE (reference sequence). The CDR3 contains 14 residues. The J segment lost 2 bases and the V segment lost 3 bases, leaving 4 bases of the junction unmatched. CDR3 nucleotides: TGTGCCAGCAGCTGGGGACTACTACAAGAGACCCAGTACTTC. Its translation is CASSWGLLQETQYF.

The chain combines TRBV20-1 with TRBJ2-3, with 9 bases aligning to TRBD2. V shed 6 bases and J 1 base; nucleotides not matched to a gene: 5. This CDR3 spans 14 amino acids. The germline CDR1 and CDR2 sequences are DFQATT and SNEGSKA (reference sequence). For the CDR3, the DNA is TGCAGTGCCGCGGGGGGGGCCCGCACAGATACGCAGTATTTT. This encodes CSAAGGARTDTQYF.

This clonotype has ten or more counts. This sequence joins TRBV28 and TRBJ1-5; D perhaps matches TRBD1 (5 bases). There are 14 residues in the CDR3. Germline V lookup: CDR1 MDHEN, CDR2 SYDVKM. V shed 8 bases and J shed 1 base, with 12 bases lying between them. CDR3 sequence reads: CASLESGSNQPQHF. The CDR3 coding sequence is TGTGCCAGCCTAGAATCAGGGAGCAATCAGCCCCAGCATTTT.

V and J are TRBV3-1 and TRBJ2-4; D is tentatively TRBD1 or TRBD2 (6 bases each). Trimming removed 4 bases from V and 5 bases from J, with 12 bases in between. CDR3 length: 14 residues. CDR1 LGHDT and CDR2 YNNKEL come from the germline V gene (reference sequence). CDR3 DNA: TGTGCCAGCAGCCTAAAGGGGGGCGAAAACATTCAGTACTTC. This encodes CASSLKGGENIQYF.

This clonotype was seen only a few times. The rearrangement joins TRBV6-1 to TRBJ2-5, with a possible D match to TRBD2 (5 bases). The CDR3 sequence is 14 residues long. Germline-derived CDR1 and CDR2 are MNHNS and SASEGT. V was pared by 4 bases and J by 3 bases, with 12 bases between. CDR3 sequence reads: CASSVLEREETQYF. The CDR3 DNA reads TGTGCCAGCAGTGTTCTGGAGAGGGAAGAGACCCAGTACTTC.

As to this clonotype: A read error may be the cause here, since a much bigger clone is one base away. The CDR3, as DNA: TGTGCCAGCAGTTTATATTCTGGGACAGAGAATCAGCCCCAGCATTTT. This gives the protein CASSLYSGTENQPQHF. The chain couples TRBV28 to TRBJ1-5; 7 nucleotides align to TRBD1. Looked up from germline, CDR1 is MDHEN and CDR2 is SYDVKM. Trimming took 1 base from V and 4 from J; bases not matched to a gene: 7. The CDR3 is 16 amino acids.

This clonotype was counted only a few times. The chain combines TRBV7-8 with TRBJ1-4, with TRBD1 identical over 11 bases. Germline V gives CDR1 SGHVS, CDR2 FQNEAQ. The junction had 5 bases not matched to a gene; V was cut back by 8 bases and J by 0 bases. The CDR3 sequence is 16 residues long. The CDR3, as DNA: TGTGCCAGCGGCCCGGGACAGGGGGCAACTAATGAAAAACTGTTTTTT. This codes for CASGPGQGATNEKLFF.

This clonotype was picked up a small number of times. The chain is built from TRBV6-1 and TRBJ1-3; D ambiguous. The CDR3 contains 15 residues. Trimming removed 1 base at V and 2 bases at J, with 9 bases between. CDR1 and CDR2 (germline): MNHNS, SASEGT. The CDR3: CASSEGVGPGNTIYF. The CDR3 DNA sequence: TGTGCCAGCAGTGAAGGGGTAGGGCCTGGAAACACCATATATTTT.

V and J are TRBV14 and TRBJ2-7; 10 bases are a match to TRBD2. The CDR3 covers 15 residues. CDR1 is SGHDN, CDR2 FVKESK, per germline. V dropped 3 bases and J dropped 7; count of bases not matched to a gene: 9. CDR3 in DNA: TGTGCCAGCAGCCAGGCTAGCGGGAGTTATCTAGAGCAGTACTTC. Its protein is CASSQASGSYLEQYF.

This clonotype occurred many times. The chain employs TRBV7-8 and TRBJ2-7; D ambiguous. This CDR3 spans 15 amino acids. Per germline, CDR1 SGHVS and CDR2 FQNEAQ. The V and J ends lost 2 bases and 0 bases respectively, with 11 bases between them. This CDR3 reads CASSLQPVDSYEQYF. The CDR3 nucleotides are TGTGCCAGCAGCTTACAGCCAGTGGACTCCTACGAGCAGTACTTC.